The T cell receptor beta chain under discussion was sequenced for a study of T cells in localized non-small cell lung cancer. Study-wide findings and caveats: Longer overall survival associated with higher blood T cell density; shorter survival with higher adjacent-lung clonality. Sequence data derive from only one tumor region, so heterogeneity remains possible. In adjacent lung appeared a median approximately 57 of the top 100 tumor clones.

Libraries were prepared by immunoSEQ multiplex PCR; TCRdb keeps only in-frame clonotypes and omits some of them. The sample carries 25,000 to 35,000 clones, approximately 90% recorded once. As for this clone: Its antigen is unknown.

Germline lookup yields CDR1 SNHLY and CDR2 FYNNEI. J gave up 7 bases and V 4 bases, and 3 bases lay outside the gene matches. The CDR3 spans 13 residues. This sequence joins TRBV2 and TRBJ2-1, with TRBD2 matching 8 bases. The specimen was PBMCs, collected before any cancer treatment. This clonotype was sampled from a man between 35 and 75 years old with stage II lung adenocarcinoma. The CDR3 DNA sequence: TGTGCCAGCAGTGGTGGGACTAGAAATGAGCAGTTCTTC. This translates into CASSGGTRNEQFF.